The 25 T cell receptor beta chains given below trace back to one sample, sequenced in a study of blood T cell repertoires in COVID-19. Libraries were prepared by immunoSEQ multiplex PCR; TCRdb keeps only in-frame clonotypes and omits some of them. The sample includes around 200,000 clones, approximately 86% seen only once; the top ten take 0.65% to 0.85%. The specimen was peripheral blood. The receptor set was obtained from a man aged 35 to 55 with acute or convalescent COVID-19.

V gene TRBV30 combines with J gene TRBJ2-4; D remains ambiguous. The CDR3 runs 12 residues. Trimming removed 1 base at V and 6 bases at J, with 7 bases between. The germline CDR1 and CDR2 sequences are GTSNPN and SVGIG (reference sequence). The CDR3 protein is CAWSGSSNIQYF. The CDR3 region has the DNA TGTGCCTGGAGTGGTTCCTCAAACATTCAGTACTTC.

The chain joins TRBV27 to TRBJ1-2; D gene unclear. The CDR3 loop spans 13 amino acids. Trimming took off 2 bases at V and 2 bases at J, with 6 bases between the two ends. Germline V CDR1 and CDR2: MNHEY, SMNVEV (reference sequence). As DNA, the CDR3 is TGTGCCAGCAGTTTAGCGGGAAACTATGGCTACACCTTC. This codes for CASSLAGNYGYTF.

This sequence joins TRBV6-6 and TRBJ1-1; 7 nucleotides agree with TRBD1. CDR3 length: 14 amino acids. Trimming removed 6 bases from V and 1 base from J; junction bases left unmatched: 5. Germline V CDR1 and CDR2: MNHNY, SVGAGI (reference sequence). The CDR3 DNA sequence: TGTGCCAGCAGCATACAGGGGTCGAACACTGAAGCTTTCTTT. Amino acid sequence: CASSIQGSNTEAFF.

The chain carries TRBV7-3 and TRBJ2-1; 7 nucleotides agree with TRBD1. The CDR3 extends over 15 amino acids. V shed 5 bases, J shed 3 bases, and the junction held 7 bases outside the gene matches. Germline V lookup: CDR1 SGHTA, CDR2 FQGTGA. The DNA of the CDR3 is TGTGCCAGCAGCCAAACCCGGGACAGCTACAATGAGCAGTTCTTC. Translated: CASSQTRDSYNEQFF.

The chain combines TRBV18 with TRBJ2-1; TRBD2 aligns across 7 bases. The CDR3 is 15 amino acids. Germline V gene sequence: CDR1 KGHSH, CDR2 LQKENI. V trimming: 4 bases; J trimming: 7 bases; junction bases outside the gene matches: 10. CDR3 loop: CASSLNTGAGNEQFF. The CDR3 DNA reads as TGTGCCAGCTCACTAAACACGGGAGCGGGGAATGAGCAGTTCTTC.

The chain uses TRBV10-1 and TRBJ2-1; 8 bases line up with TRBD2. CDR3 length equals 15 residues. Germline assignment: CDR1 WNHNN and CDR2 SYGVQD (reference sequence). V lost 3 bases, J lost 5 bases, and 6 bases stayed unmatched. This chain's CDR3 is CASSEVAGGHNEQFF. CDR3 coding DNA: TGCGCCAGCAGTGAAGTTGCGGGGGGCCACAATGAGCAGTTCTTC.

CDR3 protein: CASSLAGTQGYEQYF. For the CDR3, the DNA is TGCGCCAGCAGCTTGGCAGGCACACAGGGCTACGAGCAGTACTTC. V gene TRBV5-1 combines with J gene TRBJ2-7; D might be TRBD1 (6 bases). The V gene's germline CDR1 is SGHRS and CDR2 YFSETQ. V was clipped by 0 bases and J by 3 bases, with 13 bases between them. The CDR3 length is 15 residues.

The chain joins TRBV27 to TRBJ2-5, with 9 nucleotides matching TRBD1. Unmatched junction bases numbered 16, after V lost 0 bases and J lost 5 bases. The CDR3 sequence is 19 residues long. Germline V gives CDR1 MNHEY, CDR2 SMNVEV (reference sequence). The DNA for the CDR3 is TGTGCCAGCAGTTTATCTCGGGAATCCGGGACAGGGTTTCTCGAGACCCAGTACTTC. Protein: CASSLSRESGTGFLETQYF.

J is TRBJ2-3 and V is TRBV7-3; 12 bases match TRBD1. The CDR3 runs 16 residues. Germline V gene lookup returns CDR1 SGHTA and CDR2 FQGTGA. Trimming at V came to 5 bases and at J to 11 bases, leaving 14 bases not matched to a gene. In nucleotides, the CDR3 is TGTGCCAGCAGCGCCGGGACAGGGGGCTCCTATGGGAAGCAGTATTTT. Amino acid sequence: CASSAGTGGSYGKQYF.

The V and J genes are TRBV4-3 and TRBJ2-7; a possible D gene is TRBD1 (7 bases). This CDR3 has 15 amino acids. Germline values: CDR1 LGHNA, CDR2 YSLEER. V was shortened by 1 base and J by 3 bases, with 13 bases between the two germline ends. This CDR3 is CASSQVAGGNYEQYF. For the CDR3, the DNA is TGCGCCAGCAGCCAAGTGGCAGGGGGGAACTACGAGCAGTACTTC.

V usage is TRBV7-3 and J usage is TRBJ2-5, with D perhaps matching TRBD2 (5 bases). Germline lookup yields CDR1 SGHTA and CDR2 FQGTGA. Trimming left V 3 bases short and J 5 bases short, with 10 bases between. The CDR3 extends over 13 amino acids. The CDR3 DNA follows: TGTGCCAGCAGCTTGGTCTCGGGGGAGACCCAGTACTTC. Amino acids: CASSLVSGETQYF.

This chain links TRBV30 with TRBJ1-5; D gene unclear. The length of the CDR3 is 16 residues. The germline V gene encodes CDR1 GTSNPN and CDR2 SVGIG (reference sequence). Trimming left V 3 bases short and J 6 bases short, with 21 bases between. The CDR3 loop is CAWSRAQITVSQPQHF. DNA for the CDR3: TGTGCCTGGAGCAGAGCTCAGATCACAGTATCTCAGCCCCAGCATTTT.

This clone has a single count. V usage is TRBV19 and J usage is TRBJ2-7; 9 nucleotides agree with TRBD1. The junction had 9 bases not matched to a gene; V was cut back by 0 bases and J by 3 bases. The length of the CDR3 is 17 residues. From germline, CDR1 is LNHDA and CDR2 SQIVND (reference sequence). This CDR3 is CASSIDHIGTGIYEQYF. For the CDR3, the DNA is TGTGCCAGTAGTATAGATCATATTGGGACAGGGATCTACGAGCAGTACTTC.

This clone was detected once. This chain uses TRBV11-2 with TRBJ1-5; D might be TRBD1 (6 bases). V was clipped by 1 base and J by 1 base, with 11 bases between them. The CDR3 covers 16 residues. Germline V gene lookup returns CDR1 SGHAT and CDR2 FQNNGV. The CDR3 DNA follows: TGTGCCAGCAGCTTAGGGCGCCAGGGGAGCAATCAGCCCCAGCATTTT. Residues: CASSLGRQGSNQPQHF.

V usage is TRBV9 and J usage is TRBJ1-3; possibly TRBD1 for D (6 bases). Trimming cost V 5 bases and J 4 bases, with 16 bases left between them. CDR3 size: 15 residues. Looked up from germline, CDR1 is SGDLS and CDR2 is YYNGEE. CDR3 DNA: TGTGCCAGCAGTGCACTCCGGGACATGGGAAACACCATATATTTT. Protein: CASSALRDMGNTIYF.

J is TRBJ2-3 and V is TRBV27, with TRBD2 matching 11 bases. Trimming took 4 bases from V and 2 from J; bases not matched to a gene: 5. This CDR3 has 16 amino acids. The germline CDR1 and CDR2 sequences are MNHEY and SMNVEV (reference sequence). CDR3 loop: CASSWVAGGYTDTQYF. The CDR3 DNA reads TGTGCCAGCAGTTGGGTAGCGGGGGGGTACACAGATACGCAGTATTTT.

This chain connects TRBV10-3 to TRBJ2-7, with D possibly TRBD1 on 5 matching bases. V was pared by 3 bases and J by 0 bases, with 9 bases between. CDR1 is ENHRY, CDR2 SYGVKD, per germline. This CDR3 spans 14 amino acids. Here the CDR3 reads CAISEQVVSYEQYF. In nucleotides, the CDR3 is TGTGCCATCAGTGAACAGGTCGTCTCCTACGAGCAGTACTTC.

This rearrangement joins TRBV28 to TRBJ2-7, with D possibly being TRBD2 (6 bases). Germline loops: CDR1 MDHEN, CDR2 SYDVKM. The CDR3 length is 14 residues. Trimming cost V 7 bases and J 2 bases, with 15 bases left between them. The CDR3 protein is CASTLGGAPYEQYF. CDR3 nucleotide sequence: TGTGCCAGCACCCTCGGGGGAGCGCCCTACGAGCAGTACTTC.

The chain links TRBV9 to TRBJ1-2; 10 bases are shared with TRBD1. Germline values: CDR1 SGDLS, CDR2 YYNGEE. This CDR3 comprises 15 residues. Trimming removed 1 base from V and 4 bases from J; junction bases left unmatched: 4. CDR3 sequence (DNA): TGTGCCAGCAGCGTATCGACAGGGGGCATCTATGGCTACACCTTC. Translating it yields CASSVSTGGIYGYTF.

This chain joins TRBV5-4 and TRBJ1-1; no firm D call. Germline CDR1 reads SGHNT; CDR2 reads YYREEE (reference sequence). This CDR3 contains 15 residues. The germline V and J ends were trimmed by 4 bases and 2 bases, with 15 bases remaining between them. CDR3 nucleotides: TGTGCCAGCAGCCAGGTTGGGCAGGCCAACACTGAAGCTTTCTTT. Amino acids: CASSQVGQANTEAFF.

The chain links TRBV6-5 to TRBJ1-3, with TRBD1 matching over 8 bases. The CDR3 totals 14 residues. With 7 bases clipped from V and 0 bases from J, the junction kept 2 bases outside the gene matches. In germline, CDR1 is MNHEY, CDR2 SVGAGI. The CDR3 DNA reads as TGTGCCAGCACAACAGGGGGCTCTGGAAACACCATATATTTT. This translates into CASTTGGSGNTIYF.

The chain carries TRBV6-5 and TRBJ1-1; 7 bases align to TRBD1. Trimming took 6 bases from V and 3 from J; bases not matched to a gene: 1. The CDR3 consists of 12 residues. In germline, CDR1 is MNHEY, CDR2 SVGAGI. The CDR3 spells CASSRGDTEAFF. Written as DNA, the CDR3 is TGTGCCAGCAGCAGGGGGGACACTGAAGCTTTCTTT.

V is TRBV4-3 and J is TRBJ2-1, with no clear D. Trimming stripped 0 bases from V and 7 bases from J, with 16 bases between. Per germline, CDR1 LGHNA and CDR2 YSLEER. The CDR3 extends over 16 amino acids. CDR3: CASSQDRYSSSNEQFF. The CDR3 nucleotides read TGCGCCAGCAGCCAAGATCGGTATAGCAGTAGTAATGAGCAGTTCTTC.

V gene TRBV13 combines with J gene TRBJ2-2, with D perhaps TRBD2 (5 bases). This CDR3 has 14 residues. Trimming took 2 bases from V and 8 from J, leaving 12 bases between them. CDR1 and CDR2 (germline): PRHDT, FYEKMQ (reference sequence). The CDR3 DNA reads as TGTGCCAGCAGCTTAACTGGGCGGACTGGGGAGCTGTTTTTT. It yields the protein CASSLTGRTGELFF.

The chain couples TRBV12-3 or TRBV12-4 to TRBJ1-2; 7 nucleotides line up with TRBD1. The junction had 7 bases not matched to a gene; V was cut back by 5 bases and J by 7 bases. The CDR3 consists of 13 residues. CDR3 sequence (DNA): TGTGCCAGCAGTCAGGGGGGACAGCGTGGCTACACCTTC. Protein product: CASSQGGQRGYTF.